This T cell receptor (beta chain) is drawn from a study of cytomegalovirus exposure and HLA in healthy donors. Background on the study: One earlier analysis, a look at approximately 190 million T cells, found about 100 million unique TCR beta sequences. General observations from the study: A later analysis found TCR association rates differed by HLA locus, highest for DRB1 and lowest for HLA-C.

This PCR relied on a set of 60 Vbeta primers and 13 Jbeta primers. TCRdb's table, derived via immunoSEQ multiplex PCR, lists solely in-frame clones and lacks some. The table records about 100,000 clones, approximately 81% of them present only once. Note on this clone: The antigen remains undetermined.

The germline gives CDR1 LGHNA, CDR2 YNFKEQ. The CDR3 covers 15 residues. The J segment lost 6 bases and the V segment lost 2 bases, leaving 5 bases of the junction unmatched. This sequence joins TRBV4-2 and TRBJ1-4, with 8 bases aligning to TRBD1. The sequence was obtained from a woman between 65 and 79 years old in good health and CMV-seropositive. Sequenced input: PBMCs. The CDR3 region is CASSQNRGEDEKLFF. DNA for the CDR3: TGTGCCAGCAGCCAAAACAGGGGGGAAGATGAAAAACTGTTTTTT.